The sample holds a few counts of the clone carrying this T cell receptor beta chain. The antigen is undetermined. These data come from a study of PD-1 blockade in classical Hodgkin lymphoma. There are 15 residues in the CDR3. From germline, CDR1 is SNHLY and CDR2 FYNNEI. The junction had 2 bases not matched to a gene; V was cut back by 2 bases and J by 4 bases. Sequenced by immunoSEQ multiplex PCR; TCRdb stores in-frame clones only, minus some. Of around 20,000 clones detected, 86% appear once; the ten largest clones hold less than 15%. Each of the patients experienced relapse following autologous stem cell transplantation, and their brentuximab vedotin exposure differed. Complete response, partial response or progressive disease were the best responses. Overall study results and limits: CD4+ TCR diversity, unlike CD8+, climbed significantly by C4D1. Why the repertoires differ is still unclear, perhaps disease activity or prior therapy.

The rearrangement uses TRBV2 and TRBJ2-5, with 12 nucleotides matching TRBD2. This clonotype originated in a human donor with classical Hodgkin lymphoma. The material sequenced was peripheral blood mononuclear cells (PBMCs), taken before the second cycle of nivolumab. CDR3 sequence reads: CASSELAGGRETQYF. DNA for the CDR3: TGTGCCAGCAGTGAACTAGCGGGGGGGCGAGAGACCCAGTACTTC.